This T cell receptor beta chain comes out of a study of T cell changes during pregnancy in multiple sclerosis. Trimming cost V 5 bases and J 7 bases; bases outside gene matches: 7. The germline CDR1 and CDR2 sequences are MNHEY and SMNVEV (reference sequence). This CDR3 spans 14 amino acids. Clones were read by immunoSEQ multiplex PCR, and TCRdb kept only the in-frame ones, dropping some. The data contain 30,000 to 45,000 clones, 91% of them singletons. The origin of this receptor is a female donor with multiple sclerosis, enrolled in a pregnancy study. The chain uses TRBV27 and TRBJ1-4; 7 bases map to TRBD1. The sample was CD8+ T cells from peripheral blood mononuclear cells, taken in the second trimester of pregnancy. CDR3 coding DNA: TGTGCCAGCAGTATTACAGGGGTCCGTGAAAAACTGTTTTTT. Encoded protein: CASSITGVREKLFF.